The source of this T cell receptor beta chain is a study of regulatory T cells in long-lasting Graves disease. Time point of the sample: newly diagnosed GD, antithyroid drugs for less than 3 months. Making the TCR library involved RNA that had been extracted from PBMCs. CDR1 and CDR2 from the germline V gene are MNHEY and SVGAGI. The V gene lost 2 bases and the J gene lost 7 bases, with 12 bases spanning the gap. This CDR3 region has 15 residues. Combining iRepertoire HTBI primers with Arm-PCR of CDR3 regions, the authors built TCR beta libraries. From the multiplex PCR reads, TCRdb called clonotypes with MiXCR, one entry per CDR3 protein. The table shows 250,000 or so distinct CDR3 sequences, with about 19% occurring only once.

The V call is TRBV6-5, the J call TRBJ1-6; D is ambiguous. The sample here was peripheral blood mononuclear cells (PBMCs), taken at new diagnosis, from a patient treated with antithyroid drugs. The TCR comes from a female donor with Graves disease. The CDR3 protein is CASSYSTVRNSPLHF. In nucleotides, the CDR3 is TGTGCCAGCAGTTACAGTACAGTTAGGAATTCACCCCTCCACTTT.